The clone carrying this T cell receptor (beta chain) was counted many times. The CDR3 extends over 13 amino acids. In germline, CDR1 is DFQATT, CDR2 SNEGSKA (reference sequence). V shed 3 bases and J shed 5 bases, with 12 bases lying between them. This sample is part of a study of CD8 T cells in ankylosing spondylitis. Each CDR3 protein is one row after TCRdb ran MiXCR on the 5' RACE reads. Of about 250,000 distinct CDR3 sequences in the sample, roughly a quarter were seen once. V gene TRBV20-1 combines with J gene TRBJ2-3; D is uncertain. Sequencing used blood, either unsorted or a sorted T cell fraction (not recorded which). This TCR derives from a male donor with ankylosing spondylitis or in good health (not recorded which). The CDR3 region is CSASFRVKDTQYF. CDR3 sequence (DNA): TGCAGTGCTAGTTTTAGGGTTAAAGATACGCAGTATTTT.